This T cell receptor beta chain was captured by sequencing in a study of T-cell memory formation after mild COVID-19. General study results and limits: CD4+ contracting clones lay mainly in CM and EM, CD8+ ones in EMRA. Pre-infection memory held some responding clones, suggesting pre-existing cross-reactive T cells responded.

Barcoded TCR alpha and TCR beta cDNA libraries with UMIs came from 5'RACE using constant-segment primers. MiXCR was run by TCRdb on the 5' RACE reads, yielding one entry per CDR3 protein. The sample yields around 370,000 distinct CDR3 sequences, 20% to 25% seen once. Germline CDR1 and CDR2: SNHLY and FYNNEI. The V and J ends lost 2 bases and 1 base, in that order; junction bases with no gene match: 4. CDR3 size: 15 residues. Notes on this clonotype: Its specificity is unknown.

Sequencing was performed on PBMCs or a T cell subset sorted from them (not recorded which). This TCR derives from an adult woman who had mild COVID-19 (a few samples of this study predate the infection). Cell type and time point are not known. The chain employs TRBV2 and TRBJ2-7; TRBD1 agrees at 8 bases. In DNA form, the CDR3 reads TGTGCCAGCAGTGAAATAAGGGACAGGTCCTACGAGCAGTACTTC. Translation gives CASSEIRDRSYEQYF.